This T cell receptor (beta chain) emerged from a study of blood T cell repertoires in COVID-19. Source study methods: Reference gene primer amplification yielded estimated nucleated cell counts. Measured with immunoSEQ multiplex PCR; TCRdb has only the in-frame clones, and not every one. The V and J calls and clone size are taken from that table; D and trimming were inferred from the DNA. The sample lists about 120,000 clones; 70% to 80% were seen once. This clone has just a few counts. The CDR3 is 15 amino acids. Germline lookup yields CDR1 GTSNPN and CDR2 SVGIG (reference sequence). V was pared by 0 bases and J by 5 bases, with 5 bases of the junction left unmatched.

This chain joins TRBV30 and TRBJ2-7; 12 bases line up with TRBD1. Sequencing was performed on peripheral blood. This receptor was identified in a man aged 50-60 years with acute or convalescent COVID-19. CDR3 residues: CAWSVGGTGGNEQYF. Here the CDR3 DNA reads TGTGCCTGGAGTGTGGGGGGGACAGGGGGCAACGAGCAGTACTTC.